This T cell receptor beta chain was recovered during a study of cytomegalovirus exposure and HLA in healthy donors (dated by TCRdb to the late 2010s). At the level of the whole study: According to an earlier analysis of a few hundred of the donors, some 170 million T cells yielded 100 million or so unique TCR beta sequences and approximately 280 Gb of sequence data. Both class I and class II loci were covered by HLA typing, at four-digit resolution. An earlier analysis of roughly 600 of the donors used high-throughput TCR beta sequencing to judge whether each TCR beta V gene segment behaved as functional or pseudogenic. Because of strong linkage in the cohort, four or five DR-DQ haplotypes were treated as single units for association and clustering. The genetic ancestry cluster associated with self-reported Caucasian donors included 81% of the 398 genotyped donors. Donor age, sex, ethnicity and CMV serostatus were compiled together with the repertoire data. In a later genetic analysis, genome-wide SNP genotypes for 398 of the 666 donors were used, and that subset was treated as a discovery cohort. Besides the first cohort of roughly 660 subjects, a separate validation cohort made up of over 95 different subjects was used. High-throughput TCR immunosequencing, statistical association of individual TCRs with disease status, and machine learning were combined to predict cytomegalovirus infection status. Rather than drawing on any new phenotypic data, the later analysis identified candidate immune exposures from TCR beta sequences and the way those sequences occurred across donors. All discovery cohort repertoires had been generated using a single sequencing platform. A later analysis re-examined previously published TCR beta repertoires from about 700 donors and added high-resolution HLA genotyping to investigate patterns of TCR occurrence. Typing coverage varied by locus: roughly 629-640 donors for A, B, C, DRB1 and DQB1; approximately 500 for DQA1; 606 for DPA1; more than 450 for DPB1. An early release covering roughly 600 HLA-typed donors comprised approximately 300 gigabases of sequencing data and approximately 85 million unique TCR sequences. Across 300 to 400 genotyped donors of the cohort, an average of about 220,000 unique TCR beta nucleotide sequences per donor were sequenced, and 15% to 20% of those sequences were non-productive. Using immunosequencing, the study profiled T cell repertoires from about 650 subjects and related those repertoires to cytomegalovirus serostatus. The aim of the study was to test whether cataloging public T cell receptors could identify signatures of past pathogen exposure.

Library construction relied on the immunoSEQ multiplex PCR assay. The multiplex PCR relied on a mix of 60 forward primers for TCR Vbeta segments and 13 reverse primers for TCR Jbeta segments. The CDR3 region of rearranged TCR beta genes was amplified from genomic DNA by a multiplex PCR assay. The amplified TCR beta libraries were sequenced on the Illumina HiSeq System as 87-base-pair reads. Concerning the study's data processing: In a later analysis, some 80 million unique TCR beta chains were counted across the 500 to 850 repertoires, and around 10 million of these chains were shared by at least two donors. To remove PCR and sequencing errors, raw reads were error-corrected and collapsed into unique sequences using a nearest-neighbor algorithm that merged closely related sequences. Alignment of CDR3 sequences to IMGT reference sequences was used to assign V, D and J gene segments. Each retained sequence needed at least a six-nucleotide match to both a V gene segment and a J gene segment. A rearrangement was called productive if the CDR3 had no stop codons and remained in frame with V and J, and every other rearrangement was called non-productive. Following IMGT convention, CDR3 was defined as the stretch from the second conserved V-encoded cysteine up to the conserved J-encoded phenylalanine. Sequences without an unambiguous match to a single V gene segment were excluded from the earlier analysis of about 600 of the donors. In an earlier analysis of 587 of the donors, V segments were called functional above 56.7% productive rearrangements and were called segregating when the between-donor standard deviation exceeded 5%. To diagnose cytomegalovirus status from the catalog of TCR beta chain sequences, a statistical classification framework was built. V and J gene assignment, in a later analysis, came from comparing TCR nucleotide sequences with IMGT/GENE-DB human TR gene sequences. The TCRdist pipeline was used in a later analysis to assign CDR3 sequences and most-parsimonious VDJ recombination scenarios. In a later analysis, each TCR beta chain was defined by its CDR3 amino acid sequence together with its V-gene family, and reads lacking a unique V-gene family were excluded. A later analysis removed 550 to 650 highly shared, low-generation-probability nucleotide sequences to deal with suspected cross-contamination and a sequencing artifact. In a later analysis, a clonal expansion index was calculated for each public chain from normalized within-repertoire ranks of inferred template counts. Generation probabilities in a later analysis came from a VDJ recombination model fitted to out-of-frame rearrangements, and those results were checked against IGoR. Hypergeometric tests were used in a later analysis to score TCR-TCR, TCR-HLA and TCR-CMV co-occurrence, with a repertoire-size bias correction applied to the TCR pairs. To estimate false discovery rates, a later analysis permuted the HLA or CMV assignments 20 times. In a later analysis, co-occurring TCRs were grouped with DBSCAN, and TCRdist sequence similarity was added when clustering was performed within HLA-allele-positive subsets. Repertoires with fewer than 30,000 or more than 120,000 public chains, plus five repertoires with anomalous nucleotide sharing, were excluded from co-occurrence clustering. TCRdb provides this immuneACCESS table in a form limited to in-frame rearrangements. Some clones are lacking; in checked studies, under half of them reflect an unresolved V gene, and why the rest are absent is not known. Clone size and the V and J calls come from that table; the DNA yielded D and trimming. The sample table shows 30,000 to 40,000 clones, and 85% to 95% are seen once. The ten largest make up approximately 2.6% of the sample.

The cohort was made up of about 610 healthy bone marrow donors. Cohort members were all nominally healthy when sampled, although unrecorded immune exposures were likely present. The donor tested CMV seronegative, placing the donor among the 350 or so seronegative members of the cohort. A peripheral blood sample was provided by each donor, and peripheral blood mononuclear cells were used for TCR beta sequencing. Genomic DNA extraction from the blood cell samples was performed with the Qiagen DNeasy Blood Extraction Kit. The CDR3 sequence holds 14 residues, the cysteine and phenylalanine included. The CDR3 DNA has 42 bases and is translated from base 1. The germline V gene (reference sequence) supplies CDR1 MNHEY and CDR2 SMNVEV. From V the trimming removes 5 bases and from J it removes 3 bases, while the gene matches leave 7 bases of the junction unaccounted for. Study-level results and caveats: In a later analysis, HLA-associated TCR beta chains showed more clonal expansion and lower generation probabilities than non-associated chains that were equally common. According to a later analysis, most CMV-associated TCR beta chains appeared to be HLA-restricted, and the HLA associations seemed to be driven largely by CMV exposure. A later analysis associated approximately 17,000 TCR beta sequences with specific HLA alleles at a false discovery rate of 0.05. A later genetic analysis associated a missense DCLRE1C variant with V-gene and J-gene trimming of TCR beta chains, and an independent cohort replicated the association. A few of the identified cytomegalovirus-associated TCR beta chains were confirmed in vitro to be specific for cytomegalovirus antigens. In an earlier analysis of about 550 of the donors, most TCR beta V segments were observed in productive rearrangements about 87% or about 30% of the time, broadly matching IMGT annotations. Linkage disequilibrium might explain the correlated functional status among segregating V segments, but an unknown experimental factor could not be excluded. A further reported finding was that TCR beta sequences accurately predicted the HLA-A and HLA-B alleles for most subjects in the first cohort. Most TCR sequences were observed very rarely across donors, whereas some public TCRs were present in many individuals. When HLA alleles, especially DR and DQ, strongly co-occurred, TCR associations were difficult to assign to individual alleles. Sequencing depth was assumed to be roughly uniform across donors in the presence/absence analyses, though that assumption may not hold. The only immune exposure information available for the cohort was CMV serostatus. Some IMGT-functional V segments, including TRBV6-2 and TRBV6-3, could not be told apart with the 87-base-pair reads, so those segments were excluded. A cluster of highly shared sequence variants was judged likely to represent a technical artifact of the sequencing pipeline. The authors suggested that the approach could potentially be extended to other disease states and immunological phenotypes. Over 15 rarely observed V segments, including chromosome 9 orphons, were excluded from the earlier analysis of approximately 500 of the donors because counts were too low. The study gave a list of under 200 TCR beta chains associated with cytomegalovirus. Because some donors lacked HLA typing at each locus, the association tests relied only on the typed subset. Compared with the approximately 670-donor mean, donors in an Asian-associated ancestry cluster had fewer N-insertions in productive TCRs, according to a later genetic analysis. This cohort had only TCR beta chains sequenced, and the lack of alpha or paired-chain data limited which features could be detected. Several of the top co-occurrence clusters appeared to be linked to parvovirus B19, influenza, CMV and Epstein-Barr virus, according to a later analysis. The classifier was reported to diagnose cytomegalovirus status with high specificity and sensitivity in both the original and validation cohorts. According to a later analysis, TCR association rates differed among HLA loci, with DRB1 alleles showing the most associated TCRs and HLA-C alleles showing the fewest.

Concerning this clone: What this receptor recognizes is not known. One base away there is no much larger clone; base qualities are not given.

This sequence originates from a young woman in good health and CMV-seronegative. The sequenced sample consisted of PBMCs. The chain was built from TRBV27 and TRBJ2-7; 7 bases in between match TRBD1. The nucleotide sequence reads as follows: TGTGCCAGCAGTAACAGGGGCCGACTCTACGAGCAGTACTTC. Its protein is CASSNRGRLYEQYF.